This T cell receptor beta chain was documented in a study of cytomegalovirus exposure and HLA in healthy donors. Study conclusions and caveats: The investigators catalogued some 160 TCR beta chains as cytomegalovirus-associated.

Healthy bone marrow donors supplied every sample. CDR1 and CDR2 from the germline V gene are SGHTA and FQGNSA. The CDR3 runs to 13 residues. V gave up 6 bases and J gave up 9 bases, with 17 bases separating them. PCR involved 60 Vbeta and 13 Jbeta primers. Assay used: immunoSEQ multiplex PCR; TCRdb lists only in-frame clones, some missing. The table shows around 70,000 clones, with approximately 90% occurring only once. To note about this clone: Its cognate antigen is unknown.

The sequence was collected from a young woman in good health and CMV-seronegative. J is TRBJ1-1 and V is TRBV7-2, with D unclear. The source material was PBMCs. The chain's CDR3 is CASSLRGQSKAFF. CDR3 bases: TGTGCCAGCAGTCTAAGAGGGCAGTCCAAAGCTTTCTTT.